This T cell receptor beta chain is from a study of shared clonotypes between healthy human individuals. The material for each subset, its genomic DNA, was split evenly across several immunoSEQ plates. The repertoire was sequenced with immunoSEQ multiplex PCR; TCRdb's copy has only in-frame clones and lacks some. The sample lists over a million clones; about 96% were seen once. Study-level findings and limits: Larger estimated richness was generally seen in naive subsets than in memory subsets.

On this clone itself: Its antigen remains unidentified.

This clonotype was sampled from a man aged 25 to 45 in good health. The sample taken for sequencing was naive CD4+ T cells sorted from blood. This sample's subset: CD45RA+ positively selected.

CDR3 sequence: CASSQVTSGAKNIQYF. CDR3 in DNA: TGCGCCAGCAGCCAAGTGACCAGCGGGGCCAAAAACATTCAGTACTTC. The chain carries TRBV4-3 and TRBJ2-4, with TRBD2 as a possible D gene (6 bases). V was trimmed by 1 base and J by 1 base, leaving 11 bases between them. Germline V gene data show CDR1 as LGHNA and CDR2 as YSLEER. This CDR3 contains 16 residues.